This TCR beta chain was profiled in a study of blood T cell repertoires in COVID-19. Authors' methods: Quantification of nucleated cells was approximated via reference gene primer amplification. Produced via immunoSEQ multiplex PCR; TCRdb's table is partial and in-frame only. For V, J and clone size, that table is used; D and trimming come from the DNA. Here the sample spans fewer than 200,000 clones, about 88% being singletons. Seattle patients were enrolled during active infection and followed longitudinally. The CDR3 extends over 14 amino acids. Looked up from germline, CDR1 is SGHVS and CDR2 is FNYEAQ. V lost 1 base and J lost 5, with 8 bases in between.

The specimen was peripheral blood. The source is a woman aged 80 or over with COVID-19, enrolled during active disease. The chain is built from TRBV7-6 and TRBJ2-2; a possible D gene is TRBD1 (5 bases). This chain's CDR3 is CASSLGQFTGELFF. The CDR3, as DNA: TGTGCCAGCAGCTTAGGACAGTTTACCGGGGAGCTGTTTTTT.